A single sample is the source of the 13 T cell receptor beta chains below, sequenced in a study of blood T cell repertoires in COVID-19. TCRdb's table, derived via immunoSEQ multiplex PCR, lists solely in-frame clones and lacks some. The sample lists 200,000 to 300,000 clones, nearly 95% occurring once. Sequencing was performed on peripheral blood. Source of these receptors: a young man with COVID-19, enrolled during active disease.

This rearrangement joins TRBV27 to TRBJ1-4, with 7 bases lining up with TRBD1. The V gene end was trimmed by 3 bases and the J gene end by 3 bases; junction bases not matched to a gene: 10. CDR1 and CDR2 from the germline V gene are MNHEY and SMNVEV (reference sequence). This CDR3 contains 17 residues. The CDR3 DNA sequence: TGTGCCAGCAGTTTTCGGGCTGAGGGGACAGCTAATGAAAAACTGTTTTTT. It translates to CASSFRAEGTANEKLFF.

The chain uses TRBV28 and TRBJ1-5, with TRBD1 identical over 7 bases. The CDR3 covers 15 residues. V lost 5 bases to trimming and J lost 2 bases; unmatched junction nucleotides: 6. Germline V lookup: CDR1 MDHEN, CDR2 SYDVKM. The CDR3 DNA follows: TGTGCCAGCAGTCTACGGACAGGACGCAATCAGCCCCAGCATTTT. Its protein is CASSLRTGRNQPQHF.

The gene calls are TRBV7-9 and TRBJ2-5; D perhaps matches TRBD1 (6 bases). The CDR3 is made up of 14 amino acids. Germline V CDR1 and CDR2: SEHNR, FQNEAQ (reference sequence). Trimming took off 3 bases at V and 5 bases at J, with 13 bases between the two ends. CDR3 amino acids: CASSFDWGPETQYF. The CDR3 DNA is TGTGCCAGCAGCTTCGATTGGGGGCCGGAGACCCAGTACTTC.

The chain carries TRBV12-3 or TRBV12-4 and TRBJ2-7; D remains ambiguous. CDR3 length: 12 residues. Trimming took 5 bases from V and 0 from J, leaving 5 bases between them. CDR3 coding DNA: TGTGCCAGCAGTACGAGCTCCTACGAGCAGTACTTC. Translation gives CASSTSSYEQYF.

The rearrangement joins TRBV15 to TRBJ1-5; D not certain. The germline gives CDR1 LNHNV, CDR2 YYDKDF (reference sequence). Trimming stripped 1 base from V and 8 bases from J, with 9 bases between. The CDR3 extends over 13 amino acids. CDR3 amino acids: CATSRGLVEPQHF. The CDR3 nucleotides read TGTGCCACCAGCAGAGGCTTGGTAGAGCCCCAGCATTTT. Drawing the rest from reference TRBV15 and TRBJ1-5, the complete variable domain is DAMVIQNPRYQVTQFGKPVTLSCSQTLNHNVMYWYQQKSSQAPKLLFHYYDKDFNNEADTPDNFQSRRPNTSFCFLDIRSPGLGDTAMYLCATSRGLVEPQHFGDGTRLSIL.

Here the CDR3 reads CASSLAMGGNQPQHF. Written as DNA, the CDR3 is TGTGCCAGCAGCTTAGCCATGGGGGGTAATCAGCCCCAGCATTTT. This chain connects TRBV11-2 to TRBJ1-5; weak D call: TRBD1 (5 bases). The V gene lost 1 base and the J gene lost 4 bases, with 11 bases spanning the gap. The CDR3 is made up of 15 amino acids. Germline values: CDR1 SGHAT, CDR2 FQNNGV.

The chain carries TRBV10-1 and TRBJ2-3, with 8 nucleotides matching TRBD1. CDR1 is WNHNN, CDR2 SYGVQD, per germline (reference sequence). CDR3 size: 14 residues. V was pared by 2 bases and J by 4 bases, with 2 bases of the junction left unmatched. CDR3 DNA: TGCGCCAGCAGTGAGCCGACAGGGGCAGATACGCAGTATTTT. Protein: CASSEPTGADTQYF.

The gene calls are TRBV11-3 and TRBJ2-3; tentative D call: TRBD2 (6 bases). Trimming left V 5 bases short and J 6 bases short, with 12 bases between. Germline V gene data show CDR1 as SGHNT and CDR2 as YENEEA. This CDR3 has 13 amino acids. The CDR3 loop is CASSPGAVDTQYF. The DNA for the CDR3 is TGTGCCAGCAGCCCGGGAGCAGTTGATACGCAGTATTTT.

CDR3 residues: CASSYSVQETQYF. In DNA, the CDR3 is TGTGCCAGCAGTTATTCGGTTCAAGAGACCCAGTACTTC. The chain employs TRBV6-5 and TRBJ2-5, with D unclear. The germline V and J ends were trimmed by 3 bases and 2 bases, with 7 bases remaining between them. Germline V gene data show CDR1 as MNHEY and CDR2 as SVGAGI. The CDR3 contains 13 residues.

The CDR3 protein is CAWSVRLGTDTQYF. The CDR3 nucleotides are TGTGCCTGGAGTGTCCGGTTGGGCACAGATACGCAGTATTTT. V gene TRBV30 combines with J gene TRBJ2-3; D is undetermined. The CDR3 runs 14 residues. Per the germline V gene, CDR1 is GTSNPN and CDR2 is SVGIG (reference sequence). V dropped 0 bases and J dropped 1 base, with 8 bases sitting between them.

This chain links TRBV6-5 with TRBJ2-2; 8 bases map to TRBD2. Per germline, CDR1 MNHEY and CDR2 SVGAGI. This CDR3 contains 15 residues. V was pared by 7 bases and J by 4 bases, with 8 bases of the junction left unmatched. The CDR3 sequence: CASTSGGRGTGELFF. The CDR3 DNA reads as TGTGCCAGCACGTCGGGGGGGCGGGGCACCGGGGAGCTGTTTTTT.

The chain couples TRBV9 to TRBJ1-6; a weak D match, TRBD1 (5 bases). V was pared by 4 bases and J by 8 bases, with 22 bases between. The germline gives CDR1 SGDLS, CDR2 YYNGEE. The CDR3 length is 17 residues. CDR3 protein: CASSSTAWASFDSPLHF. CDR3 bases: TGTGCCAGCAGCTCGACAGCTTGGGCATCCTTTGATTCACCCCTCCACTTT.

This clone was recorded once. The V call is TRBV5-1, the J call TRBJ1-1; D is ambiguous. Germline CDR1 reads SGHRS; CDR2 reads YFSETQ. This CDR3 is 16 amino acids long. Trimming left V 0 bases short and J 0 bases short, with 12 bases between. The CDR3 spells CASSLEAAEMNTEAFF. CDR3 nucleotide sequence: TGCGCCAGCAGCTTGGAGGCGGCGGAGATGAACACTGAAGCTTTCTTT.